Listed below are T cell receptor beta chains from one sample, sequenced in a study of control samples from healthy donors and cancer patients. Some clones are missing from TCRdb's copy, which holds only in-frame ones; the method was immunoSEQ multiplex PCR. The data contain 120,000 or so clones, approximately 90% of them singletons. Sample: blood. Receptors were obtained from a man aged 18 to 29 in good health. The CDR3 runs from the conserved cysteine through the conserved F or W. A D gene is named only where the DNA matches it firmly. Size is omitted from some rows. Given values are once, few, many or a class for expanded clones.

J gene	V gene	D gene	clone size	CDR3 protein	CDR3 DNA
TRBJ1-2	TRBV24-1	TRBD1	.	CATRRTGGSYGYTF	TGTGCCACCAGGAGGACAGGTGGATCCTATGGCTACACCTTC
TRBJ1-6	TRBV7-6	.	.	CASSLTSQARSPLHF	TGTGCCAGCAGCTTAACGTCGCAGGCACGCTCACCCCTCCACTTT
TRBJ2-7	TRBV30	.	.	CAWSEREPYEQYF	TGTGCCTGGAGTGAGAGAGAGCCCTACGAGCAGTACTTC
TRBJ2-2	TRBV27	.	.	CASSLSWGQGGELFF	TGTGCCAGCAGTTTAAGCTGGGGGCAAGGCGGGGAGCTGTTTTTT
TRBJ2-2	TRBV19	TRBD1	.	CASIHRGTGELFF	TGTGCCAGTATCCACAGGGGGACCGGGGAGCTGTTTTTT
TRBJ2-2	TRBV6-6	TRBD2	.	CASSSKRGANTGELFF	TGTGCCAGCAGTTCTAAGCGGGGGGCGAACACCGGGGAGCTGTTTTTT
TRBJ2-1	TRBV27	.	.	CASSLGQVSYNEQFF	TGTGCCAGCAGTTTAGGGCAGGTCTCCTACAATGAGCAGTTCTTC
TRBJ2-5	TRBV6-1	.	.	CASGQGGEETQYF	TGTGCCAGCGGTCAGGGTGGGGAAGAGACCCAGTACTTC
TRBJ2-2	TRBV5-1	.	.	CASSLAPGTNTGELFF	TGCGCCAGCAGCTTGGCCCCGGGGACTAACACCGGGGAGCTGTTTTTT
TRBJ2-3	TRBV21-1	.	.	CASSKGKLAGSTDTQYF	TGTGCCAGCAGCAAAGGAAAACTAGCGGGGTCAACAGATACGCAGTATTTT
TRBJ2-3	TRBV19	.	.	CASSIEGGFGDTQYF	TGTGCCAGTAGTATAGAAGGGGGGTTCGGTGATACGCAGTATTTT
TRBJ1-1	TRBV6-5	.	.	CASSRLGGPEAFF	TGTGCCAGCAGTCGCCTCGGTGGACCTGAAGCTTTCTTT
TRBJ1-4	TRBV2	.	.	CASSSGSNEKLFF	TGTGCCAGCAGTAGCGGGTCTAATGAAAAACTGTTTTTT
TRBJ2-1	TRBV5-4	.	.	CASSFDSIRVQGRNEQFF	TGTGCCAGCAGCTTTGATTCCATTCGCGTGCAGGGCCGCAATGAGCAGTTCTTC
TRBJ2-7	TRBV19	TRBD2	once	CASSPTGTSDHEQYF	TGTGCCAGTAGTCCTACCGGGACTAGCGACCACGAGCAGTACTTC
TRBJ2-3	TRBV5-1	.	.	CASSKQLTDTQYF	TGCGCCAGCAGCAAACAACTCACAGATACGCAGTATTTT
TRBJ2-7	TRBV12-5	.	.	CASGLVRYGSYEQYF	TGTGCTAGTGGTTTGGTACGGTATGGCAGCTACGAGCAGTACTTC
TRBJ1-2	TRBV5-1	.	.	CASSSYGSDRHYGYTF	TGCGCCAGCAGCTCATACGGATCTGACCGCCACTATGGCTACACCTTC
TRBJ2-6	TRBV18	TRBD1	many	CASSPTPGQGSGANVLTF	TGTGCCAGCTCACCGACACCGGGACAGGGGTCTGGGGCCAACGTCCTGACTTTC
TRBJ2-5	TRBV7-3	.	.	CASSLIWQPETQYF	TGTGCCAGCAGCTTAATCTGGCAGCCCGAGACCCAGTACTTC
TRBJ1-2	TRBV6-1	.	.	CASSDPRSGYGYTF	TGTGCCAGCAGTGACCCACGGTCTGGATATGGCTACACCTTC
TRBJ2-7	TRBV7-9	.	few	CASSLEDGSSYEQYF	TGTGCCAGCAGCTTAGAGGACGGATCTTCCTACGAGCAGTACTTC
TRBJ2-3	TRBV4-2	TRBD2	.	CASSQVFAEREDTQYF	TGTGCCAGCAGCCAAGTTTTCGCCGAGCGGGAAGATACGCAGTATTTT
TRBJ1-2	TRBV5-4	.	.	CASSLEQYYGYTF	TGTGCCAGCAGCTTGGAACAGTACTATGGCTACACCTTC
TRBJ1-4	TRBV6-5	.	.	CASSYSRGALGEKLFF	TGTGCCAGCAGTTACTCCCGTGGGGCGCTTGGTGAAAAACTGTTTTTT
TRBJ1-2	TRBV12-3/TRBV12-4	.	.	CASSFVANYGYTF	TGTGCCAGCAGTTTTGTTGCTAACTATGGCTACACCTTC
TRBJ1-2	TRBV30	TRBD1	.	CAWSVGTGARGYTF	TGTGCCTGGAGTGTAGGGACAGGGGCGCGGGGCTACACCTTC
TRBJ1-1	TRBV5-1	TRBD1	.	CASSLAGQENTEAFF	TGCGCCAGCAGCTTGGCCGGACAGGAGAACACTGAAGCTTTCTTT
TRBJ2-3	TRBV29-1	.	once	CSVGVRGGVDDTQYF	TGCAGCGTTGGGGTGAGAGGGGGAGTTGATGATACGCAGTATTTT
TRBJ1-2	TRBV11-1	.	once	CASSLLSYYGYTF	TGTGCCAGCAGCTTACTCTCCTACTATGGCTACACCTTC
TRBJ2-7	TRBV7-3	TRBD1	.	CASSPGQGPSYEQYF	TGTGCCAGCAGCCCCGGACAGGGACCCTCCTACGAGCAGTACTTC
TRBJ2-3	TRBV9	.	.	CASSVGFPDTQYF	TGTGCCAGCAGCGTAGGGTTCCCAGATACGCAGTATTTT
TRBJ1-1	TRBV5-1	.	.	CASSADRANTEAFF	TGCGCCAGCAGCGCTGATAGAGCGAACACTGAAGCTTTCTTT
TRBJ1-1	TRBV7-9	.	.	CASRTYREWNTEAFF	TGTGCCAGCAGGACGTACAGGGAGTGGAACACTGAAGCTTTCTTT
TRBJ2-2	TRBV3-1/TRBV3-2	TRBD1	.	CASSQDPLDRGAGELFF	TGTGCCAGCAGCCAAGATCCCCTAGACAGGGGTGCCGGGGAGCTGTTTTTT
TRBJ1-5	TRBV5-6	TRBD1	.	CASSPGGSQPQHF	TGTGCCAGCAGCCCAGGGGGCAGTCAGCCCCAGCATTTT
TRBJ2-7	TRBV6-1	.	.	CASSERPTSYEQYF	TGTGCCAGCAGTGAAAGGCCAACAAGCTACGAGCAGTACTTC
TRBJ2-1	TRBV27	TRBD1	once	CASSFGTDRYNEQFF	TGTGCCAGCAGTTTCGGGACAGATCGCTACAATGAGCAGTTCTTC
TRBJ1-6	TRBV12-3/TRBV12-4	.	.	CAATRGLNSPLHF	TGTGCCGCAACTCGGGGACTCAATTCACCCCTCCACTTT
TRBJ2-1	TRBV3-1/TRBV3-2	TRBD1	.	CASSHLTGGPYNEQFF	TGTGCCAGCAGCCACCTGACAGGGGGACCCTACAATGAGCAGTTCTTC
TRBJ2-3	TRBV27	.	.	CASSFSAATGTDTQYF	TGTGCCAGCAGTTTCTCTGCAGCGACAGGCACAGATACGCAGTATTTT
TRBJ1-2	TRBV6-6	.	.	CASTRQAQFGGYTF	TGTGCCAGCACCCGACAGGCCCAGTTTGGGGGCTACACCTTC
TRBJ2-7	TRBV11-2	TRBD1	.	CASSLGSGTGYEQYF	TGTGCCAGCAGCTTGGGTTCCGGGACAGGCTACGAGCAGTACTTC
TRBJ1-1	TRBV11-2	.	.	CASSLVYVENTEAFF	TGTGCCAGCAGCTTAGTATATGTGGAGAACACTGAAGCTTTCTTT
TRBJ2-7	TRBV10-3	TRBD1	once	CAISGTHRQGVSYEQYF	TGTGCCATCAGTGGCACTCACAGGCAGGGGGTTTCTTACGAGCAGTACTTC
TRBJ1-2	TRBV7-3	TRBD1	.	CASSYGQGYGYTF	TGTGCCAGCAGCTACGGACAGGGCTATGGCTACACCTTC
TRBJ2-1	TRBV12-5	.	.	CASGRPSSYNEQFF	TGTGCTAGTGGGAGGCCTAGCTCCTACAATGAGCAGTTCTTC